A single sample gave rise to the 21 T cell receptor beta chains below, sequenced in a study of shared clonotypes between healthy human individuals. The protocol was immunoSEQ multiplex PCR, while the TCRdb copy is restricted to in-frame clones and leaves out a portion. In the table there are approximately 2,300,000 clones, under 95% of which are singletons. Sequenced material: naive CD4+ T cells from PBMCs. Subset noted: CD45RA+ positively selected. These receptors were collected from a man in his late teens or twenties in good health. Some clones in this sample may be carry-over from other donors' samples.

The V and J genes are TRBV5-5 and TRBJ2-7, with D perhaps TRBD1 (7 bases). The V end was cut by 3 bases, the J end by 6 bases, with 22 bases between. Germline V gives CDR1 SGHKS, CDR2 YYEKEE (reference sequence). The CDR3 covers 16 residues. As DNA, the CDR3 is TGTGCCAGCAGCTGGGGAACAGGGGCCCGGGGGTTCGAGCAGTACTTC. Its protein is CASSWGTGARGFEQYF.

This rearrangement joins TRBV6-1 to TRBJ1-6, with TRBD1 identical over 7 bases. Germline loops: CDR1 MNHNS, CDR2 SASEGT. V lost 4 bases, J lost 7 bases, and 7 bases stayed unmatched. The CDR3 extends over 15 amino acids. The DNA of the CDR3 is TGTGCCAGCAGTGGGCGGGACAGAGAGAATTCACCCCTCCACTTT. This gives the protein CASSGRDRENSPLHF.

The chain employs TRBV6-1 and TRBJ2-4; maybe TRBD2 (6 bases). The germline V gene encodes CDR1 MNHNS and CDR2 SASEGT. The CDR3 is 14 residues long. Trimming removed 6 bases at V and 2 bases at J, with 11 bases between. The CDR3, as DNA: TGTGCCAGCAGGTTGGGGGGATCCAAAAACATTCAGTACTTC. Translated, it gives CASRLGGSKNIQYF.

The V gene is TRBV18, the J gene TRBJ2-5; 8 positions agree with TRBD1. The CDR3 consists of 12 residues. V shed 4 bases, J shed 5 bases, and the junction held 0 bases outside the gene matches. Germline loops: CDR1 KGHSH, CDR2 LQKENI. CDR3 coding DNA: TGTGCCAGCTCACGGGACAGGGAGACCCAGTACTTC. The encoded protein is CASSRDRETQYF.

The chain recombines TRBV4-2 with TRBJ1-4; 12 nucleotides match TRBD1. The CDR3 contains 16 residues. From germline, CDR1 is LGHNA and CDR2 YNFKEQ. With V trimmed by 0 bases and J by 10 bases, 6 bases remained unmatched. CDR3 sequence: CASSQDLGQGAIKLFF. In nucleotides, the CDR3 is TGTGCCAGCAGCCAAGATCTGGGACAGGGGGCAATAAAACTGTTTTTT.

The V and J genes are TRBV27 and TRBJ1-5, with a tentative D call TRBD1 (5 bases). Germline assignment: CDR1 MNHEY and CDR2 SMNVEV (reference sequence). CDR3 length: 15 residues. Deletions cut 3 bases from V and 3 bases from J, with 12 bases between. CDR3 sequence reads: CASSLRYRYNQPQHF. The DNA for the CDR3 is TGTGCCAGCAGTTTGCGTTACAGGTACAATCAGCCCCAGCATTTT.

V is TRBV4-1 and J is TRBJ1-2; no firm D call. V lost 0 bases, J lost 4 bases, and 6 bases lay in between. Germline assignment: CDR1 MGHRA and CDR2 YSYEKL. The CDR3 is made up of 13 amino acids. CDR3 loop: CASSQEGIYGYTF. The CDR3 DNA sequence: TGCGCCAGCAGCCAAGAGGGAATCTATGGCTACACCTTC.

The chain joins TRBV25-1 to TRBJ2-2, with TRBD2 as a possible D gene (6 bases). Germline V gene sequence: CDR1 MGHDK, CDR2 SYGVNS. Between the trimmed V and J ends, which lost 1 base and 5 bases, there was a span of 8 bases. This CDR3 has 14 amino acids. CDR3 sequence reads: CASSELGGTGELFF. CDR3 DNA: TGTGCCAGCAGTGAATTGGGAGGAACCGGGGAGCTGTTTTTT.

The V gene is TRBV9, the J gene TRBJ1-2; D remains unclear. The V gene lost 1 base and the J gene lost 2 bases, with 6 bases spanning the gap. Germline-derived CDR1 and CDR2 are SGDLS and YYNGEE. The CDR3 loop spans 13 amino acids. Written as DNA, the CDR3 is TGTGCCAGCAGCGTATACCAGAACTATGGCTACACCTTC. Its protein is CASSVYQNYGYTF.

The V gene is TRBV18, the J gene TRBJ2-1; 9 bases are a match to TRBD2. V dropped 4 bases and J dropped 3; count of bases not matched to a gene: 13. The germline V gene has CDR1 KGHSH and CDR2 LQKENI. CDR3 length equals 18 residues. CDR3 nucleotide sequence: TGTGCCAGCTCACTGAATCAAGCGAGACTAGCGGACTACAATGAGCAGTTCTTC. This codes for CASSLNQARLADYNEQFF.

The J gene is TRBJ2-5, the V gene TRBV7-3, with D perhaps TRBD1 (6 bases). The CDR3 extends over 15 amino acids. Germline V gives CDR1 SGHTA, CDR2 FQGTGA. V shed 0 bases and J shed 5 bases, with 13 bases lying between them. In DNA, the CDR3 is TGTGCCAGCAGCTTAACGGCAGGGGCCCAGGAGACCCAGTACTTC. Translation: CASSLTAGAQETQYF.

The chain recombines TRBV5-1 with TRBJ1-1, with 12 positions matching TRBD1. CDR3 length: 17 residues. CDR1 is SGHRS, CDR2 YFSETQ, per germline. V was pared by 1 base and J by 7 bases, with 11 bases of the junction left unmatched. The CDR3 is CASSLSPGTGGGGEAFF. CDR3 sequence (DNA): TGCGCCAGCAGCTTGTCCCCCGGGACAGGGGGCGGGGGTGAAGCTTTCTTT.

CDR3 bases: TGTGCCAGCAGCCCAATGGGGCGGACCCTGAGCTCCTACAATGAGCAGTTCTTC. Protein sequence: CASSPMGRTLSSYNEQFF. The chain links TRBV7-3 to TRBJ2-1; maybe TRBD1 (5 bases). In germline, CDR1 is SGHTA, CDR2 FQGTGA. This CDR3 has 18 amino acids. The ends were cut back, 5 bases at V and 0 bases at J, with 20 bases in the middle.

The gene calls are TRBV5-1 and TRBJ2-7, with 9 bases lining up with TRBD2. CDR1 and CDR2 from the germline V gene are SGHRS and YFSETQ. J gave up 6 bases and V 5 bases, and 9 bases lay outside the gene matches. The CDR3 has 14 residues. The CDR3 DNA reads TGCGCCAGCAGAAAGTCTAGCGGGACCTTCGAGCAGTACTTC. Residues: CASRKSSGTFEQYF. The complete variable domain, with remaining parts taken from reference TRBV5-1 and TRBJ2-7, reads KAGVTQTPRYLIKTRGQQVTLSCSPISGHRSVSWYQQTPGQGLQFLFEYFSETQRNKGNFPGRFSGRQFSNSRSEMNVSTLELGDSALYLCASRKSSGTFEQYFGPGTRLTVT.

The V gene is TRBV7-6, the J gene TRBJ2-3; tentatively, D is TRBD1 or TRBD2 (5 bases each). CDR3 size: 14 residues. V gave up 2 bases and J gave up 3 bases, with 9 bases separating them. Germline values: CDR1 SGHVS, CDR2 FNYEAQ. The CDR3 nucleotides read TGTGCCAGCAGCTTATCCGAGGGGACAGATACGCAGTATTTT. Amino acid sequence: CASSLSEGTDTQYF.

The chain combines TRBV6-5 with TRBJ1-5; D is perhaps TRBD1 (5 bases). The CDR3 is 14 residues long. V lost 5 bases and J lost 0, with 8 bases in between. Germline CDR1 reads MNHEY; CDR2 reads SVGAGI. This CDR3 reads CASSPQGSNQPQHF. The CDR3 DNA follows: TGTGCCAGCAGTCCCCAGGGTAGCAATCAGCCCCAGCATTTT.

The CDR3 protein is CASSPILTGYAYEQYF. The DNA of the CDR3 is TGTGCCAGCTCACCTATTCTGACAGGGTATGCCTACGAGCAGTACTTC. This chain joins TRBV18 and TRBJ2-7; 7 nucleotides match TRBD1. From germline, CDR1 is KGHSH and CDR2 LQKENI. The CDR3 is 16 residues long. Trimming at V came to 3 bases and at J to 2 bases, leaving 10 bases not matched to a gene.

Turning to this clone: The same CDR3 is also encoded by other DNA sequences in this sample. The chain combines TRBV7-2 with TRBJ2-3; D is ambiguous. Germline values: CDR1 SGHTA, CDR2 FQGNSA. V was trimmed by 1 base and J by 0 bases, leaving 2 bases between them. The CDR3 runs 13 residues. Written as DNA, the CDR3 is TGTGCCAGCAGCTTAGGTAGCACAGATACGCAGTATTTT. Its protein is CASSLGSTDTQYF.

The gene calls are TRBV7-7 and TRBJ2-5; D gene uncertain. The DNA end is more similar to TRBJ2-7, so the J call may be wrong. This CDR3 comprises 15 residues. In germline, CDR1 is SSHAT, CDR2 FNYEAQ (reference sequence). The CDR3 protein is CASSVRPRAAYEQYF. In DNA form, the CDR3 reads TGTGCCAGCAGCGTTCGACCCCGGGCCGCCTACGAGCAGTACTTC.

The gene calls are TRBV28 and TRBJ1-2; TRBD1 matches 8 bases. V shed 6 bases and J 7 bases; nucleotides not matched to a gene: 7. The CDR3 sequence is 13 residues long. CDR1 and CDR2 from the germline V gene are MDHEN and SYDVKM. The CDR3 sequence: CASRWQGAAGYTF. The CDR3 region has the DNA TGTGCCAGCAGATGGCAGGGGGCGGCTGGCTACACCTTC.

The rearrangement joins TRBV19 to TRBJ2-7; no reliable D call. The CDR3 totals 16 residues. Trimming took off 2 bases at V and 0 bases at J, with 14 bases between the two ends. Germline loops: CDR1 LNHDA, CDR2 SQIVND (reference sequence). The CDR3 sequence is CASSIRSGGSSYEQYF. The CDR3 coding sequence is TGTGCCAGTAGTATAAGGTCGGGCGGTAGCTCCTACGAGCAGTACTTC. The full variable domain, rest sourced from reference TRBV19 and TRBJ2-7, is DGGITQSPKYLFRKEGQNVTLSCEQNLNHDAMYWYRQDPGQGLRLIYYSQIVNDFQKGDIAEGYSVSREKKESFPLTVTSAQKNPTAFYLCASSIRSGGSSYEQYFGPGTRLTVT.